The clone carrying this T cell receptor (beta chain) was counted between two and nine times. Its specificity is unknown. A read error may account for a junction end that differs from germline. The CDR3 spans 9 residues. Germline V lookup: CDR1 SGHTA, CDR2 FQGNSA. This record comes from a study of T cells after yellow fever vaccination. About the research overall: When fractions had low cell numbers, they were prepared with SMART-Seq v4 Ultra Low Input.

General study findings and limits: Abundant clonotypes (contaminants from the bulk population) could be present in FACS-sorted repertoires.

TCRdb re-called the 5' RACE reads through MiXCR, storing one row per CDR3 protein. The sample has 300,000 to 400,000 distinct CDR3 sequences, roughly 7.5% seen once; the top ten hold around 17%. Source: PBMCs, taken roughly seven weeks after the first yellow fever vaccination. This clonotype was sampled from a man aged 18 to 29 who received the YFV17D yellow fever vaccine. The chain carries TRBV7-2 and TRBJ2-7; possibly TRBD2 for D (5 bases). The CDR3 bases are TGTGCCAGCGGGGAGACCGCGAACTTC. Its protein is CASGETANF.